This T cell receptor (beta chain) was recovered during a study of vaccination and CD4 T cells after COVID-19. About the research overall: Sampling post-COVID took place a median about 95 days after diagnosis (range 35 to 161). Each control was exposed to a CEFX pool, an HIV-1 Nef pool, or no peptide at all. Cellular stimulation was performed using overlapping spike peptides derived from SARS-CoV-2, HCoV-NL63, HCoV-OC43 and HCoV-229E.

Oncomine TCR Beta short-read sequencing was applied to DNA from cultured CD4+ T cells. TCRdb called the PCR reads again in MiXCR, with one record for every CDR3 protein. This sample has 12,000 or so distinct CDR3 sequences, with roughly two fifths found just once. Treatment here: approximately 9-day PBMC culture with coronavirus spike peptide pools or control peptides (ViraFEST assay). Via ViraFEST, peptide pools expanded antigen-specific T cells before TCR sequencing. With regard to this clonotype: Its cognate antigen is unknown.

From germline, CDR1 is KGHSH and CDR2 LQKENI. The CDR3 loop spans 16 amino acids. Between the trimmed V and J ends, which lost 2 bases and 0 bases, there was a span of 11 bases. This clonotype was obtained from a human donor who had recovered from COVID-19. The chain links TRBV18 to TRBJ2-4, with D perhaps matching TRBD1 or TRBD2 (5 bases each). Sequenced input: CD4+ T cells from blood, cultured in vitro. The CDR3 reads CASSPGGIIAKNIQYF. Written as DNA, the CDR3 is TGTGCCAGCTCACCAGGGGGAATAATAGCCAAAAACATTCAGTACTTC.